The clone carrying this T cell receptor beta chain was detected once. The data belong to a study of blood T cell repertoires in COVID-19. For the study at large: Whether acute or convalescent, the COVID-19 samples came from the United States, Italy and Spain. Nucleic acid was either cDNA or gDNA, and it came from T cells, B-cell-depleted T cells, or PBMCs.

Germline values: CDR1 SGHKS, CDR2 YYEKEE (reference sequence). The CDR3 loop spans 14 amino acids. With 4 bases clipped from V and 6 bases from J, the junction kept 6 bases outside the gene matches. In the original processing: Scientists estimated how many nucleated cells there were by amplifying reference gene primers. Measured with immunoSEQ multiplex PCR; TCRdb has only the in-frame clones, and not every one. D and trimming were read from the DNA, whereas the V and J calls and clone size are those reported in that table. The table includes about 180,000 clones, approximately 88% detected once. Seattle participants joined during active infection and were tracked over time.

The V gene is TRBV5-5, the J gene TRBJ1-1; TRBD1 matches at 10 bases. This sequence was found in a woman aged 40 to 50 with COVID-19, enrolled during active disease. The sequenced sample was peripheral blood. Written as DNA, the CDR3 is TGTGCCAGCAGCAGGACAGGGGGTACGCCTGAAGCTTTCTTT. Translating it yields CASSRTGGTPEAFF.